Here is one TCR beta chain with its context. Its matching antigen is unknown. This sample is drawn from a study of OX40 agonist ivuxolimab in advanced cancers. Across the study: Patients were treated with intravenous ivuxolimab, dosed at 0.01 to 10 mg/kg and infused every 2 weeks. Under the entry rules, prior anti-PD-1, anti-PD-L1 or anti-CTLA-4 therapy was allowed, and less than 50% had some.

Study results and limitations: Expanded clones were, on average, more numerous in CD8+ T cells than in CD4+. Specificity for antigen went undetermined in the expanded peripheral T cells.

Germline assignment: CDR1 MGHDK and CDR2 SYGVNS. Trimming cost V 6 bases and J 4 bases; bases outside gene matches: 2. This CDR3 contains 14 residues. Data came from immunoSEQ multiplex PCR; TCRdb stores just in-frame clones and leaves some out. The sample comprises more than 70,000 clones, around 90% of which are singletons, and approximately 1.5% rests with the top ten. Sequences were derived from CD4+ or CD8+ T cells sorted from blood, sampled in a trial of the OX40 agonist ivuxolimab. This clonotype was obtained from an adult with an advanced solid tumor such as melanoma, head and neck, liver or kidney cancer. The genes are TRBV25-1 and TRBJ1-6; the match to TRBD1 covers 8 bases. The DNA of the CDR3 is TGTGCCAGCAGCGGGACAGGATATAATTCACCCCTCCACTTT. Translating it yields CASSGTGYNSPLHF. Based on the CDR3 plus reference TRBV25-1 and TRBJ1-6, the full variable domain is EADIYQTPRYLVIGTGKKITLECSQTMGHDKMYWYQQDPGMELHLIHYSYGVNSTEKGDLSSESTVSRIRTEHFPLTLESARPSHTSQYLCASSGTGYNSPLHFGNGTRLTVT.